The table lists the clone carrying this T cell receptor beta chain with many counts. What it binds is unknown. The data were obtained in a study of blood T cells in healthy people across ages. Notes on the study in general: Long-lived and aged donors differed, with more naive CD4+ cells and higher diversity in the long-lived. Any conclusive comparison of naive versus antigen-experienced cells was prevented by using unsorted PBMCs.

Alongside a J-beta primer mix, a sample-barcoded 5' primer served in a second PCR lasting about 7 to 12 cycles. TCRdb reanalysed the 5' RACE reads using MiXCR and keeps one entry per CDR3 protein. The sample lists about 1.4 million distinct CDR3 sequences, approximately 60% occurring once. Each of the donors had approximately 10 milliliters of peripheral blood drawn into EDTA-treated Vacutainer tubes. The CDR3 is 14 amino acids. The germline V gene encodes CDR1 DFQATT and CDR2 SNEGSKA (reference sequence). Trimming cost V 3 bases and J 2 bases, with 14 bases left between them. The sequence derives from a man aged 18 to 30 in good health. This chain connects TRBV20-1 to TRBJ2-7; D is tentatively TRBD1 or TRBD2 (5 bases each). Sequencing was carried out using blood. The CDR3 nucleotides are TGCAGTGCTAGTCCCGGGACGTTCGCCTACGAGCAGTACTTC. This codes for CSASPGTFAYEQYF.